A selection of T cell receptor beta chains follows, all from one sample in a study of shared clonotypes between healthy human individuals. Sequenced by immunoSEQ multiplex PCR; TCRdb stores in-frame clones only, minus some. The sample records about 1,800,000 clones, less than 95% being singletons. Sequencing was done on a sample of naive CD8+ T cells sorted from blood. The source of these receptors is a young man in good health. The CDR3 runs from the conserved cysteine through the conserved F or W. The order of the fields is J gene, D gene, V gene, clone size, CDR3 DNA, CDR3 protein. D genes are given only for firm matches. Rows give clone size only sometimes, using once, few, many, or a class for an expanded clone.

TRBJ1-1 TRBD1 TRBV7-9 . TGTGCCAGCAGCTTAGGACAGGGGGAGACTGAAGCTTTCTTT CASSLGQGETEAFF
TRBJ2-7 . TRBV5-8 . TGTGCCAGCAGCAACTCGGGGACAACCGGGCACTACGAGCAGTACTTC CASSNSGTTGHYEQYF
TRBJ2-1 . TRBV7-9 . TGTGCCAGCAGCCAAGCCGGCAATGAGCAGTTCTTC CASSQAGNEQFF
TRBJ2-3 TRBD2 TRBV10-2 . TGCGCCAGCAAAGGGGGACTAGCGGGGGGCCCCAACCCCACAGATACGCAGTATTTT CASKGGLAGGPNPTDTQYF
TRBJ1-5 . TRBV27 . TGTGCCAGCAACTCGGGGGGGCGCAATCAGCCCCAGCATTTT CASNSGGRNQPQHF
TRBJ2-7 . TRBV12-2 . TGTGCAAGTCGCTTCGCGACGGGCGAGACCTCCTACGAGCAGTACTTC CASRFATGETSYEQYF
TRBJ2-7 . TRBV27 . TGTGCCAGCAGTTTATCGGTGGGGCAACGTACCTACGAGCAGTACTTC CASSLSVGQRTYEQYF
TRBJ2-7 . TRBV5-1 . TGCGCCAGCAGTTATAGGGAAACCTACGAGCAGTACTTC CASSYRETYEQYF
TRBJ2-3 TRBD2 TRBV7-9 . TGTGCCAGCAGCGAACCCCGGGGGACTAACACAGATACGCAGTATTTT CASSEPRGTNTDTQYF
TRBJ2-5 . TRBV6-1 . TGTGCCAGCAGTGCCTTGGACCGCCAAGAGACCCAGTACTTC CASSALDRQETQYF
TRBJ2-3 . TRBV5-1 . TGCGCCAGCAGCTTGGCAGGCCAGGACTACACAGATACGCAGTATTTT CASSLAGQDYTDTQYF
TRBJ2-7 . TRBV5-5 . TGTGCCAGCAGCTTGGGAGCAGGGGAATACGAGCAGTACTTC CASSLGAGEYEQYF
TRBJ2-2 TRBD1 TRBV6-6 . TGTGCCAGCAGCATCGACAGGGGTGCCGGGGAGCTGTTTTTT CASSIDRGAGELFF
TRBJ2-1 . TRBV6-5 . TGTGCCAGCAGTACGACTAGATACAATGAGCAGTTCTTC CASSTTRYNEQFF
TRBJ1-1 TRBD1 TRBV4-1 few TGCGCCAGCAGCCAAGCCGACAGGGCCCTTGGCGCTGAAGCTTTCTTT CASSQADRALGAEAFF
TRBJ1-3 TRBD1 TRBV6-1 . TGTGCCAGCAGTGAAGACAGGGGTGCTGGAAACACCATATATTTT CASSEDRGAGNTIYF
TRBJ2-6 . TRBV19 . TGTGCCAGTACAGGGTCTGGGGCCAACGTCCTGACTTTC CASTGSGANVLTF
TRBJ2-1 . TRBV2 . TGTGCCAGCAGCGGCATGGAGAACGAGCAGTTCTTC CASSGMENEQFF
TRBJ2-1 TRBD2 TRBV11-2 . TGTGCCAGCAGATCTAGCGGGAGGGCCGACAATGAGCAGTTCTTC CASRSSGRADNEQFF
TRBJ2-7 TRBD1 TRBV7-9 . TGTGCCAGCAGGTCCGGGACAGGTCTCTACGAGCAGTACTTC CASRSGTGLYEQYF
TRBJ2-7 TRBD1 TRBV5-6 . TGTGCCAGCAGCTGGGACAGAACCTACGAGCAGTACTTC CASSWDRTYEQYF
TRBJ1-4 . TRBV7-9 . TGTGCCAGCAGCTTAGTAGCTAATGAAAAACTGTTTTTT CASSLVANEKLFF
TRBJ1-5 TRBD1 TRBV5-6 . TGTGCCAGCAGCTTGTATGGCAGGGGGCCTGAAGTAGGCAATCAGCCCCAGCATTTT CASSLYGRGPEVGNQPQHF
TRBJ1-1 . TRBV27 . TGTGCCAGCAGGCCAGGGGCATCGAACACTGAAGCTTTCTTT CASRPGASNTEAFF
TRBJ2-1 . TRBV5-1 . TGCGCCAGCAGCTCAGGGGTTGATGAGCAGTTCTTC CASSSGVDEQFF
TRBJ1-3 . TRBV9 . TGTGCCAGCAGCGTAGGGACAACGGAGGGAAACACCATATATTTT CASSVGTTEGNTIYF
TRBJ2-2 . TRBV6-6 . TGTGCCAGCAGTTACACTGACCTCCAAAACACCGGGGAGCTGTTTTTT CASSYTDLQNTGELFF
TRBJ1-3 . TRBV7-2 . TGTGCCAGCAGCTTAGAGGAGGGGTTTGGAAACACCATATATTTT CASSLEEGFGNTIYF
TRBJ2-7 . TRBV7-2 . TGTGCCAGCAGCTTAGGAGACTACGAGCAGTACTTC CASSLGDYEQYF
TRBJ2-1 . TRBV10-1 . TGCGCCAGCGGTGGGCTACTCTTTAATGAGCAGTTCTTC CASGGLLFNEQFF
TRBJ2-7 TRBD1 TRBV28 . TGTGCCAGCAGTTGGCAGGGGGCCTACGAGCAGTACTTC CASSWQGAYEQYF
TRBJ1-4 TRBD1 TRBV6-5 . TGTGCCAGCAGTTCCACAGGGGCGACTAATGAAAAACTGTTTTTT CASSSTGATNEKLFF
TRBJ1-2 . TRBV6-5 . TGTGCCGGCGGGACCACTTATGGCTACACCTTC CAGGTTYGYTF
TRBJ1-5 TRBD1 TRBV6-5 . TGTGCCAGCAGTCCTAGGACAGGGGAGGTTCAGCCCCAGCATTTT CASSPRTGEVQPQHF
TRBJ1-2 . TRBV11-2 . TGTGCCAGCAGCTTAGATAGACGAGCCCTTGGGTATGGCTACACCTTC CASSLDRRALGYGYTF
TRBJ2-1 TRBD1 TRBV4-3 . TGCGCCAGCAGCCCTCACCGGGACAGGGGCTACAATGAGCAGTTCTTC CASSPHRDRGYNEQFF
TRBJ2-7 TRBD1 TRBV2 . TGTGCCAGCAGTGAGGGCGACAGGGGCTACGAGCAGTACTTC CASSEGDRGYEQYF
TRBJ2-7 . TRBV6-1 . TGTGCCAGCAGTGAATACTCGATCGGTTGGGAGGGGGGCTACGAGCAGTACTTC CASSEYSIGWEGGYEQYF
TRBJ2-7 . TRBV5-1 . TGCGCCAGCAGCTTTGGAACCTACGGGATTAGGGACTACGAGCAGTACTTC CASSFGTYGIRDYEQYF
TRBJ1-2 . TRBV29-1 . TGCAGCGTTCTGGCCGGGAACTATGGCTACACCTTC CSVLAGNYGYTF
TRBJ2-7 TRBD1 TRBV4-3 . TGCGCCAGCAGCCCGAACCGGGACAGGAGCTCCTACGAGCAGTACTTC CASSPNRDRSSYEQYF
TRBJ1-3 . TRBV6-1 . TGTGCCAGCAGTGAAAACACGGCGTGGGGGTTCGAGGCCGGAAACACCATATATTTT CASSENTAWGFEAGNTIYF
TRBJ2-2 . TRBV4-3 . TGCGCCAGCAGCCAAGGGGAAAACACCGGGGAGCTGTTTTTT CASSQGENTGELFF